Below are 28 T cell receptor beta chains sequenced from a single sample in a study of blood T cell repertoires in COVID-19. The table came from immunoSEQ multiplex PCR; TCRdb's copy has only in-frame clones and leaves some out. This table has 150,000 to 200,000 clones, about nine tenths appearing once. Sample: peripheral blood. The receptor source for this set is a man between 18 and 29 years old who had recovered from COVID-19.

The chain combines TRBV10-3 with TRBJ2-2; D is perhaps TRBD2 (5 bases). This CDR3 contains 14 residues. Trimming took 5 bases from V and 1 from J, leaving 8 bases between them. The germline gives CDR1 ENHRY, CDR2 SYGVKD. As DNA, the CDR3 is TGTGCCATCAGTCCGGACTTGAACACCGGGGAGCTGTTTTTT. Its protein product is CAISPDLNTGELFF.

This clone came up once. The rearrangement uses TRBV28 and TRBJ1-6; D perhaps matches TRBD1 (5 bases). The CDR3 loop spans 14 amino acids. From germline, CDR1 is MDHEN and CDR2 SYDVKM. Trimming pared 11 bases from V and 7 bases from J, leaving 18 bases between. The DNA of the CDR3 is TGTGCCGCCGTGGGGTGGGGCATGAATTCACCCCTCCACTTT. This encodes CAAVGWGMNSPLHF.

The chain recombines TRBV6-5 with TRBJ2-2; TRBD2 agrees at 7 bases. The V gene end was trimmed by 10 bases and the J gene end by 6 bases; junction bases not matched to a gene: 11. The CDR3 is 14 residues long. From germline, CDR1 is MNHEY and CDR2 SVGAGI. The CDR3 nucleotides are TGTGCCACTCGTCCGCGGGAGTCGTCCGGGGAGCTGTTTTTT. Translated, it gives CATRPRESSGELFF.

V and J are TRBV4-1 and TRBJ1-4; D gene ambiguous. V lost 3 bases and J lost 7, with 15 bases in between. Germline CDR1 is MGHRA and CDR2 is YSYEKL. The CDR3 covers 15 residues. CDR3 sequence reads: CASSQEQSGSEKLFF. The CDR3 DNA is TGCGCCAGCAGCCAGGAGCAAAGCGGTAGTGAAAAACTGTTTTTT.

The gene calls are TRBV2 and TRBJ1-1, with D perhaps TRBD1 (5 bases). V shed 6 bases and J shed 5 bases, with 19 bases lying between them. The germline gives CDR1 SNHLY, CDR2 FYNNEI. CDR3 length: 15 amino acids. CDR3: CASSATVGEGTEAFF. The CDR3 DNA reads as TGTGCCAGCAGCGCCACCGTGGGGGAGGGGACTGAAGCTTTCTTT.

V usage is TRBV10-3 and J usage is TRBJ2-7; D is unresolved. CDR1 is ENHRY and CDR2 is SYGVKD in the germline V gene. This CDR3 contains 13 residues. Trimming left V 5 bases short and J 3 bases short, with 11 bases between. Here the CDR3 DNA reads TGTGCCATCAGTACTGAAGTTGTCTACGAGCAGTACTTC. This sequence encodes CAISTEVVYEQYF.

The chain joins TRBV5-4 to TRBJ2-2; 10 nucleotides match TRBD1. Germline-derived CDR1 and CDR2 are SGHNT and YYREEE (reference sequence). J lost 4 bases, V lost 5 bases, and 2 bases had no gene match. CDR3 length: 14 amino acids. CDR3 region: CASRRTGGTGELFF. The CDR3, as DNA: TGTGCCAGCAGGCGGACAGGGGGCACCGGGGAGCTGTTTTTT. Full variable domain (missing parts from reference TRBV5-4 and TRBJ2-2): ETGVTQSPTHLIKTRGQQVTLRCSSQSGHNTVSWYQQALGQGPQFIFQYYREEENGRGNFPPRFSGLQFPNYSSELNVNALELDDSALYLCASRRTGGTGELFFGEGSRLTVL.

As for this clone: Other DNA sequences within the sample encode an identical CDR3. The chain uses TRBV5-1 and TRBJ2-1, with D possibly matching TRBD1 (6 bases). V shed 0 bases and J shed 6 bases, with 7 bases lying between them. Germline-derived CDR1 and CDR2 are SGHRS and YFSETQ. CDR3 length: 13 residues. Here the CDR3 DNA reads TGCGCCAGCAGCTTGGACAGGGTCAATGAGCAGTTCTTC. Translation gives CASSLDRVNEQFF.

The chain uses TRBV7-8 and TRBJ2-1; D gene ambiguous. Germline loops: CDR1 SGHVS, CDR2 FQNEAQ. CDR3 size: 17 residues. Trimming cost V 1 base and J 4 bases, with 17 bases left between them. The CDR3 region has the DNA TGTGCCAGCAGCTTAGAAGGCTTGGCGGAGCTATACAATGAGCAGTTCTTC. Its protein is CASSLEGLAELYNEQFF.

V is TRBV9 and J is TRBJ2-7; the match to TRBD2 covers 11 bases. The CDR3 length is 14 residues. J was trimmed by 6 bases and V by 3 bases; bases with no gene match: 5. Germline CDR1 is SGDLS and CDR2 is YYNGEE. CDR3 DNA sequence: TGTGCCAGCAGCGATAGCGGGAGGGCCATCGAGCAGTACTTC. It encodes CASSDSGRAIEQYF.

J is TRBJ2-1 and V is TRBV28; D possibly corresponds to TRBD1 (5 bases). Per the germline V gene, CDR1 is MDHEN and CDR2 is SYDVKM. The CDR3 is made up of 12 amino acids. V lost 6 bases and J lost 10, with 13 bases in between. The CDR3 bases are TGTGCCAGCAGCCGCAGGGAAAAAGAGCAGTTCTTC. Translated: CASSRREKEQFF.

The chain carries TRBV4-1 and TRBJ1-1; no reliable D call. CDR1 and CDR2 from the germline V gene are MGHRA and YSYEKL. This CDR3 has 15 amino acids. Trimming removed 1 base from V and 2 bases from J, with 11 bases in between. In nucleotides, the CDR3 is TGCGCCAGCAGCCAAGGGTCCTTGACTAACACTGAAGCTTTCTTT. Translating gives CASSQGSLTNTEAFF.

V is TRBV7-2 and J is TRBJ1-1, with unresolved D. Germline CDR1 and CDR2: SGHTA and FQGNSA. Trimming cost V 2 bases and J 1 base, with 8 bases left between them. The CDR3 loop spans 14 amino acids. CDR3 nucleotide sequence: TGTGCCAGCAGCTTACGACCAGGGAACACTGAAGCTTTCTTT. As protein: CASSLRPGNTEAFF. Full variable domain (missing parts from reference TRBV7-2 and TRBJ1-1): GAGVSQSPSNKVTEKGKDVELRCDPISGHTALYWYRQSLGQGLEFLIYFQGNSAPDKSGLPSDRFSAERTGGSVSTLTIQRTQQEDSAVYLCASSLRPGNTEAFFGQGTRLTVV.

This chain connects TRBV19 to TRBJ2-3, with unresolved D. Trimming removed 5 bases at V and 3 bases at J, with 12 bases between. The CDR3 is 14 amino acids. Germline lookup yields CDR1 LNHDA and CDR2 SQIVND (reference sequence). The CDR3 region is CASSGGDPTDTQYF. DNA of the CDR3: TGTGCCAGTAGTGGCGGCGACCCGACAGATACGCAGTATTTT.

This chain links TRBV7-2 with TRBJ2-1; D is unclear. CDR3 length equals 15 residues. Germline V gene data show CDR1 as SGHTA and CDR2 as FQGNSA. The V gene lost 0 bases and the J gene lost 8 bases, with 14 bases spanning the gap. CDR3 amino acids: CASSLAQVGVDEQFF. The CDR3 DNA reads as TGTGCCAGCAGCTTAGCGCAGGTTGGCGTCGATGAGCAGTTCTTC.

The V and J genes are TRBV11-3 and TRBJ2-7; D perhaps matches TRBD2 (6 bases). This CDR3 has 13 amino acids. The germline V gene encodes CDR1 SGHNT and CDR2 YENEEA. V was pared by 3 bases and J by 6 bases, with 12 bases between. The CDR3 region has the DNA TGTGCCAGCAGCTTCGGAAGGGGAGGCGAGCAGTACTTC. It translates to CASSFGRGGEQYF.

The rearrangement uses TRBV25-1 and TRBJ2-6, with 7 positions matching TRBD2. The germline gives CDR1 MGHDK, CDR2 SYGVNS. The CDR3 sequence is 17 residues long. V was clipped by 1 base and J by 0 bases; unmatched bases: 3. The CDR3 DNA reads TGTGCCAGCAGTGAATCAGGGAGGGGCTCTGGGGCCAACGTCCTGACTTTC. Translated, it gives CASSESGRGSGANVLTF.

The sample holds one count of this clone. The V and J genes are TRBV27 and TRBJ1-2; D possibly corresponds to TRBD1 (5 bases). The CDR3 spans 14 residues. V lost 3 bases, J lost 8 bases, and 16 bases lay in between. Germline-derived CDR1 and CDR2 are MNHEY and SMNVEV (reference sequence). The CDR3 here is CASSLGLGLGGYTF. In nucleotides, the CDR3 is TGTGCCAGCAGTTTGGGACTGGGGTTGGGGGGCTACACCTTC.

The genes are TRBV7-3 and TRBJ1-1, with D maybe TRBD1 (6 bases). Germline CDR1 reads SGHTA; CDR2 reads FQGTGA. The CDR3 contains 13 residues. With 4 bases removed from V and 9 bases from J, the gap between germline ends came to 15 bases. CDR3 in amino acids: CASSSSSGEKAFF. The CDR3 nucleotides read TGTGCCAGCAGCTCGTCGTCAGGGGAAAAAGCTTTCTTT.

The chain couples TRBV19 to TRBJ1-6; no clear D gene. CDR1 is LNHDA and CDR2 is SQIVND in the germline V gene (reference sequence). With 9 bases removed from V and 9 bases from J, the gap between germline ends came to 21 bases. The CDR3 totals 15 residues. The CDR3 sequence: CASPLVPIAGSPLHF. CDR3 in DNA: TGTGCCAGCCCCCTGGTCCCCATTGCGGGTTCACCCCTCCACTTT.

This rearrangement joins TRBV12-3 or TRBV12-4 to TRBJ1-5, with a weak D call TRBD1 (5 bases). V was clipped by 8 bases and J by 6 bases, with 11 bases between them. This CDR3 is 12 amino acids long. The CDR3 sequence: CASAGDGQPQHF. CDR3 DNA sequence: TGTGCCAGCGCGGGGGATGGTCAGCCCCAGCATTTT.

This sequence joins TRBV7-9 and TRBJ1-1, with D possibly matching TRBD1 (6 bases). The germline V gene encodes CDR1 SEHNR and CDR2 FQNEAQ (reference sequence). Trimming removed 5 bases from V and 1 base from J, with 11 bases in between. This CDR3 contains 14 residues. The CDR3 region is CASSIGTPNTEAFF. CDR3 coding DNA: TGTGCCAGCAGCATCGGGACACCGAACACTGAAGCTTTCTTT.

The sample holds one count of this clone. The V gene is TRBV4-1, the J gene TRBJ1-6; unclear D gene. V was shortened by 1 base and J by 8 bases, with 3 bases between the two germline ends. Per the germline V gene, CDR1 is MGHRA and CDR2 is YSYEKL. The CDR3 loop spans 12 amino acids. In nucleotides, the CDR3 is TGCGCCAGCAGCCAAGCCTATTCACCCCTCCACTTT. Residues: CASSQAYSPLHF.

The chain links TRBV21-1 to TRBJ2-2; no DNA check was done on the table's D call, TRBD2. TRBV21-1 is a pseudogene segment. There are 18 residues in the CDR3. Written as DNA, the CDR3 is TGTGCCAGCAGCAAAGATGTGTCGGCGGGATGGGGTACCGGGGAGCTGTTTTTT. It codes for CASSKDVSAGWGTGELFF.

The gene calls are TRBV19 and TRBJ2-7, with 7 bases lining up with TRBD1. The CDR3 totals 13 residues. V gave up 7 bases and J gave up 6 bases; unmatched junction bases: 9. Germline loops: CDR1 LNHDA, CDR2 SQIVND (reference sequence). This CDR3 reads CASTRGRMGEQYF. CDR3 bases: TGTGCCAGTACGAGGGGGCGTATGGGCGAGCAGTACTTC.

This chain links TRBV28 with TRBJ1-6; the D gene is possibly TRBD1 (5 bases). Trimming stripped 1 base from V and 7 bases from J, with 14 bases between. Germline CDR1 is MDHEN and CDR2 is SYDVKM. CDR3 size: 16 residues. In DNA form, the CDR3 reads TGTGCCAGCAGTTTATCCACGGCAGGGAAAAATTCACCCCTCCACTTT. Translated, it gives CASSLSTAGKNSPLHF.

The V gene is TRBV7-9, the J gene TRBJ2-1, with TRBD1 matching 11 bases. Germline V gives CDR1 SEHNR, CDR2 FQNEAQ (reference sequence). CDR3 length equals 13 residues. J lost 11 bases, V lost 1 base, and 1 base had no gene match. The CDR3 spells CASSLGDRGKQFF. CDR3 coding DNA: TGTGCCAGCAGCTTAGGGGACAGGGGGAAGCAGTTCTTC.

The chain combines TRBV28 with TRBJ2-7, with 10 bases lining up with TRBD2. V lost 1 base to trimming and J lost 7 bases; unmatched junction nucleotides: 10. The germline V gene encodes CDR1 MDHEN and CDR2 SYDVKM. The CDR3 covers 16 residues. In nucleotides, the CDR3 is TGTGCCAGCAGTTTATCGCCGGGACTAGCGAGATCAGAGCAGTACTTC. As protein: CASSLSPGLARSEQYF.